This TCR beta chain was recorded in a study of CD8+ T cells in alopecia areata. Broader study findings: Many expanded lesional clones stayed in scalp and blood while on tofacitinib. Tofacitinib significantly brought down scalp clonality and expanded CD8+ clones among top 100. Because of a solitary nonresponder, the connection of baseline CD8+ expansion to response stays uncertain. It was lesional scalp, especially alopecia totalis/universalis, that showed higher clonality than normal scalp.

Extracted from the samples, RNA was reverse transcribed into cDNA to serve as the sequencing template. Using immunoSEQ multiplex PCR, the repertoire was profiled, and TCRdb retains in-frame clones only, with some absent. The sample has 270,000 or so clones; roughly 50% are singletons. Regarding this clone: The target antigen is unknown. Other DNA sequences within the sample encode an identical CDR3.

Treatment of the sample: oral pan-JAK inhibitor, 5-10 mg twice daily. The V and J ends lost 5 bases and 5 bases respectively, with 12 bases between them. The V gene's germline CDR1 is MNHEY and CDR2 SMNVEV (reference sequence). The CDR3 loop spans 13 amino acids. This sequence was found in a human donor with alopecia areata. The chain carries TRBV27 and TRBJ1-1; D is unclear. The source was CD4+ T cells sorted from blood, collected at week 24, from a patient treated with tofacitinib. The CDR3 bases are TGTGCCAGCAGTAGCTCAGGCGGGACTGAAGCTTTCTTT. Its protein product is CASSSSGGTEAFF.